The 28 T cell receptor beta chains below were found in one sample sequenced in a study of vaccination and CD4 T cells after COVID-19. Documented treatment: roughly 11-day PBMC culture with coronavirus spike peptide pools or control peptides (ViraFEST assay). These receptors' antigens are unknown. Cultured CD4+ T-cell DNA underwent Oncomine TCR Beta short-read sequencing. From the PCR reads, TCRdb called clonotypes with MiXCR, one entry per CDR3 protein. The sample lists 12,000 or so distinct CDR3 sequences; roughly 67% were seen once. Input material: CD4+ T cells from blood, cultured in vitro. These receptors were obtained from a human donor who had recovered from COVID-19.

The chain combines TRBV6-4 with TRBJ2-3, with unresolved D. The CDR3 has 13 residues. CDR1 and CDR2 (germline): MRHNA, SNTAGT. The V end was cut by 1 base, the J end by 8 bases, with 10 bases between. The CDR3 nucleotides are TGTGCCAGCAGTGACTTTCCAAGGTCTACGCAGTATTTT. Translation gives CASSDFPRSTQYF.

V usage is TRBV28 and J usage is TRBJ2-7, with D tentatively TRBD1 (6 bases). The V end was cut by 3 bases, the J end by 0 bases, with 9 bases between. CDR3 length equals 14 residues. The germline V gene encodes CDR1 MDHEN and CDR2 SYDVKM. The CDR3 DNA sequence: TGTGCCAGCAGTTTGCAGGGGACCTCCTACGAGCAGTACTTC. Protein: CASSLQGTSYEQYF.

The V and J genes are TRBV6-1 and TRBJ2-1; 7 positions match TRBD2. The V and J ends lost 6 bases and 0 bases, in that order; junction bases with no gene match: 2. Per germline, CDR1 MNHNS and CDR2 SASEGT. The CDR3 covers 14 residues. CDR3 sequence: CASRREPSYNEQFF. Written as DNA, the CDR3 is TGTGCCAGCAGGCGGGAGCCCTCCTACAATGAGCAGTTCTTC.

V and J are TRBV4-3 and TRBJ2-3, with 7 bases aligning to TRBD2. Germline V gene sequence: CDR1 LGHNA, CDR2 YSLEER. The V segment lost 1 base and the J segment 4 bases; nucleotides outside the gene matches: 5. The CDR3 length is 15 residues. DNA for the CDR3: TGCGCCAGCAGCCAAGCGGGAGGCCGTGCAGATACGCAGTATTTT. Protein sequence: CASSQAGGRADTQYF.

This clonotype was seen more than once but under ten times. The chain has TRBV12-5 and TRBJ2-5; D gene unclear. Trimming pared 0 bases from V and 1 base from J, leaving 12 bases between. This CDR3 spans 16 amino acids. Germline CDR1 reads LGHNT; CDR2 reads FRNRAP. The CDR3 sequence is CASGLVGSIGQETQYF. CDR3 sequence (DNA): TGTGCTAGTGGTTTGGTAGGTAGTATCGGCCAAGAGACCCAGTACTTC.

This rearrangement joins TRBV10-3 to TRBJ2-1, with D perhaps TRBD2 (5 bases). This CDR3 has 13 residues. V was trimmed by 9 bases and J by 1 base, leaving 10 bases between them. CDR1 ENHRY and CDR2 SYGVKD come from the germline V gene. The CDR3 spells CAMRDQSYNEQFF. The CDR3 DNA reads as TGTGCCATGAGGGATCAATCCTACAATGAGCAGTTCTTC.

This clonotype was counted a few times. The V call is TRBV7-2, the J call TRBJ2-2; D is uncertain. From germline, CDR1 is SGHTA and CDR2 FQGNSA. V lost 3 bases, J lost 6 bases, and 8 bases lay in between. The CDR3 covers 13 residues. This chain's CDR3 is CASSFVDAGELFF. The CDR3 region has the DNA TGTGCCAGCAGCTTTGTTGACGCCGGGGAGCTGTTTTTT. The full variable domain, rest sourced from reference TRBV7-2 and TRBJ2-2, is GAGVSQSPSNKVTEKGKDVELRCDPISGHTALYWYRQSLGQGLEFLIYFQGNSAPDKSGLPSDRFSAERTGGSVSTLTIQRTQQEDSAVYLCASSFVDAGELFFGEGSRLTVL.

In this sample, this clonotype turned up a few times. The rearrangement uses TRBV19 and TRBJ1-2; D unresolved. V was clipped by 5 bases and J by 4 bases, with 8 bases between them. Per the germline V gene, CDR1 is LNHDA and CDR2 is SQIVND (reference sequence). The CDR3 consists of 12 residues. The CDR3 spells CASSVASYGYTF. For the CDR3, the DNA is TGTGCCAGTAGTGTGGCGTCCTATGGCTACACCTTC.

The chain combines TRBV29-1 with TRBJ2-1, with D possibly TRBD1 on 5 matching bases. The CDR3 is made up of 13 amino acids. Trimming cost V 4 bases and J 10 bases, with 17 bases left between them. The germline CDR1 and CDR2 sequences are SQVTM and ANQGSEA. CDR3 amino acids: CSVGPLRVEEQFF. CDR3 bases: TGCAGCGTTGGGCCTCTCAGGGTCGAAGAGCAGTTCTTC.

The chain combines TRBV28 with TRBJ1-2; D is unresolved. CDR1 and CDR2 from the germline V gene are MDHEN and SYDVKM. CDR3 length equals 15 residues. V was shortened by 6 bases and J by 2 bases, with 16 bases between the two germline ends. The CDR3 DNA is TGTGCCAGCAGCTCCGGGATAGGAGTAAACTATGGCTACACCTTC. It yields the protein CASSSGIGVNYGYTF.

A single count supports this clonotype. The V call is TRBV20-1, the J call TRBJ2-5, with 7 bases that match TRBD2. CDR3 length equals 14 residues. Germline V CDR1 and CDR2: DFQATT, SNEGSKA (reference sequence). V was pared by 6 bases and J by 5 bases, with 12 bases of the junction left unmatched. In DNA form, the CDR3 reads TGCAGTGCAGGGACTATAGGCCTCGGGGAGACCCAGTACTTC. Amino acids: CSAGTIGLGETQYF.

The chain has TRBV20-1 and TRBJ1-1, with 9 bases lining up with TRBD1. In germline, CDR1 is DFQATT, CDR2 SNEGSKA (reference sequence). The CDR3 consists of 16 residues. V gave up 0 bases and J gave up 1 base; unmatched junction bases: 6. CDR3 residues: CSARDSPGQGNTEAFF. For the CDR3, the DNA is TGCAGTGCTAGAGATTCTCCGGGACAGGGGAACACTGAAGCTTTCTTT.

This clonotype came up a few times. This rearrangement joins TRBV6-2 or TRBV6-3 to TRBJ1-5; D is possibly TRBD1 (5 bases). The CDR3 is made up of 15 amino acids. Trimming shortened V by 6 bases and J by 2 bases, and 14 bases separated the two germline ends. Per germline, CDR1 MNHEY and CDR2 SVGEGT. The CDR3 here is CASSWTSRGNQPQHF. Here the CDR3 DNA reads TGTGCCAGCAGCTGGACATCCAGGGGCAATCAGCCCCAGCATTTT.

V and J are TRBV7-8 and TRBJ2-5; possible D gene TRBD1, 5 bases. Germline-derived CDR1 and CDR2 are SGHVS and FQNEAQ. The CDR3 is 15 amino acids. Trimming pared 0 bases from V and 5 bases from J, leaving 13 bases between. CDR3 bases: TGTGCCAGCAGCTTAGCGCTGCAGGGAATTGAGACCCAGTACTTC. It is translated as CASSLALQGIETQYF.

CDR3 amino acids: CASRLAGGQETQYF. As DNA, the CDR3 is TGTGCCAGCAGGCTAGCGGGGGGCCAAGAGACCCAGTACTTC. V gene TRBV6-1 combines with J gene TRBJ2-5, with 11 bases identical to TRBD2. V lost 6 bases, J lost 1 base, and 1 base stayed unmatched. Germline V gene data show CDR1 as MNHNS and CDR2 as SASEGT. There are 14 residues in the CDR3.

J is TRBJ2-3 and V is TRBV2; D is undetermined. In germline, CDR1 is SNHLY, CDR2 FYNNEI. V was trimmed by 2 bases and J by 5 bases, leaving 8 bases between them. This CDR3 is 13 amino acids long. CDR3 coding DNA: TGTGCCAGCAGTGAATTTCCGTTAGATACGCAGTATTTT. Its protein product is CASSEFPLDTQYF.

The chain uses TRBV7-8 and TRBJ2-5; perhaps TRBD1 as D (6 bases). The germline V gene has CDR1 SGHVS and CDR2 FQNEAQ. The V end was cut by 8 bases, the J end by 3 bases, with 13 bases between. The CDR3 is made up of 13 amino acids. CDR3 loop: CASGFQGKETQYF. In DNA form, the CDR3 reads TGTGCCAGCGGATTTCAGGGGAAAGAGACCCAGTACTTC.

This clonotype was counted between two and nine times. The chain links TRBV30 to TRBJ1-2, with a tentative D call TRBD1 (6 bases). The CDR3 runs to 13 residues. CDR1 is GTSNPN, CDR2 SVGIG, per germline (reference sequence). The germline V and J ends were trimmed by 2 bases and 6 bases, with 13 bases remaining between them. CDR3 loop: CAWSPDSGHGYTF. In DNA, the CDR3 is TGTGCCTGGAGTCCGGACAGCGGGCATGGCTACACCTTC. The full variable domain, its missing parts supplied by reference TRBV30 and TRBJ1-2, is SQTIHQWPATLVQPVGSPLSLECTVEGTSNPNLYWYRQAAGRGLQLLFYSVGIGQISSEVPQNLSASRPQDRQFILSSKKLLLSDSGFYLCAWSPDSGHGYTFGSGTRLTVV.

The V and J genes are TRBV3-1 and TRBJ1-5; 7 nucleotides line up with TRBD1. The CDR3 spans 14 residues. Looked up from germline, CDR1 is LGHDT and CDR2 is YNNKEL (reference sequence). With 3 bases clipped from V and 7 bases from J, the junction kept 6 bases outside the gene matches. The CDR3 nucleotides read TGTGCCAGCAGCCATGCACTCAGGGGGCAGCCCCAGCATTTT. Its protein product is CASSHALRGQPQHF.

This clonotype was counted between two and nine times. The genes are TRBV7-2 and TRBJ1-1; tentatively, D is TRBD1 (5 bases). Germline V lookup: CDR1 SGHTA, CDR2 FQGNSA. The CDR3 totals 14 residues. Trimming removed 3 bases at V and 1 base at J, with 9 bases between. The DNA for the CDR3 is TGTGCCAGCAGCTTCTGGGGGGAGAACACTGAAGCTTTCTTT. The encoded protein is CASSFWGENTEAFF.

The V gene is TRBV11-3, the J gene TRBJ1-1; a weak D match, TRBD1 (5 bases). Trimming shortened V by 5 bases and J by 5 bases, and 12 bases separated the two germline ends. CDR3 length: 13 residues. Germline assignment: CDR1 SGHNT and CDR2 YENEEA. The CDR3 spells CASSPLRGTEAFF. The CDR3 coding sequence is TGTGCCAGCAGCCCTCTTCGGGGGACTGAAGCTTTCTTT.

This clonotype was picked up a small number of times. The chain uses TRBV7-3 and TRBJ2-2; D is uncertain. The V end was cut by 5 bases, the J end by 6 bases, with 16 bases between. CDR3 length: 15 residues. Germline V gene data show CDR1 as SGHTA and CDR2 as FQGTGA. CDR3 DNA: TGTGCCAGCAGCCAGATCAGCGACCGGGCCGGGGAGCTGTTTTTT. Protein sequence: CASSQISDRAGELFF.

The chain recombines TRBV20-1 with TRBJ1-5, with TRBD1 identical over 11 bases. Per the germline V gene, CDR1 is DFQATT and CDR2 is SNEGSKA (reference sequence). The junction had 10 bases not matched to a gene; V was cut back by 5 bases and J by 4 bases. CDR3 length: 16 amino acids. The DNA of the CDR3 is TGCAGTGCTGGGCCTCCCGGGACAGGGGGGAATCAGCCCCAGCATTTT. Translation gives CSAGPPGTGGNQPQHF.

The rearrangement links TRBV7-8 to TRBJ2-6; the D gene is possibly TRBD1 (5 bases). Germline-derived CDR1 and CDR2 are SGHVS and FQNEAQ. The CDR3 spans 18 residues. V lost 4 bases and J 4 bases, leaving 20 bases between the germline ends. The CDR3 DNA sequence: TGTGCCAGCAGCTCGTACCGTCTCCCTGGGGCCGGGGCCAACGTCCTGACTTTC. Its protein product is CASSSYRLPGAGANVLTF.

This clonotype was counted once. The rearrangement uses TRBV27 and TRBJ1-1; D gene ambiguous. Germline values: CDR1 MNHEY, CDR2 SMNVEV (reference sequence). V gave up 4 bases and J gave up 7 bases, with 16 bases separating them. This CDR3 is 14 amino acids long. The CDR3, as DNA: TGTGCCAGCAGTTCCCCCCGGACGGCACATGAAGCTTTCTTT. As protein: CASSSPRTAHEAFF.

The V call is TRBV20-1, the J call TRBJ2-5; 7 nucleotides align to TRBD2. CDR3 length: 13 residues. Germline CDR1 DFQATT, CDR2 SNEGSKA (reference sequence). J gave up 3 bases and V 5 bases, and 6 bases lay outside the gene matches. The CDR3 sequence is CSAGRGTEETQYF. CDR3 coding DNA: TGCAGTGCTGGGAGGGGAACGGAAGAGACCCAGTACTTC.

As DNA, the CDR3 is TGCAGTGCTAGATCAGGGGCACCGTCGGAGGGTGGCTACACCTTC. Its protein product is CSARSGAPSEGGYTF. The chain links TRBV20-1 to TRBJ1-2, with TRBD1 as a possible D gene (6 bases). The CDR3 consists of 15 residues. The germline V and J ends were trimmed by 2 bases and 7 bases, with 20 bases remaining between them. Germline V gives CDR1 DFQATT, CDR2 SNEGSKA (reference sequence).

The chain employs TRBV20-1 and TRBJ1-5; weak D call: TRBD1 (6 bases). V gave up 5 bases and J gave up 3 bases, with 17 bases separating them. The germline gives CDR1 DFQATT, CDR2 SNEGSKA (reference sequence). The length of the CDR3 is 15 residues. DNA for the CDR3: TGCAGTGCTTCCTCTGGGGGGACAAACAATCAGCCCCAGCATTTT. Protein sequence: CSASSGGTNNQPQHF.